The T cell receptor (beta chain) under discussion was sequenced for a study of PD-L1 blockade in urothelial cancer. Study-wide background: Males with bladder-origin urothelial cancer made up about 85% of the 29 patients. Analyses used blood from 3 weeks (second dose) and 6 weeks after treatment start.

V dropped 0 bases and J dropped 7; count of bases not matched to a gene: 10. This CDR3 contains 16 residues. Per the germline V gene, CDR1 is SGDLS and CDR2 is YYNGEE. Profiled with immunoSEQ multiplex PCR; TCRdb holds only in-frame clones, not every one. Of about 41,000 clones in the sample, around 83% were seen once. As to time point: peripheral blood 6 weeks after treatment start. Every patient provided from 1 to 8 samples, collected pretreatment and on-treatment. Source: PBMCs, taken around atezolizumab (anti-PD-L1) treatment. The TCR originated in a man aged 65 to 85 with urothelial cancer. This rearrangement joins TRBV9 to TRBJ2-3; 8 bases fit TRBD2. The CDR3 coding sequence is TGTGCCAGCAGCGTAGCTGTAGCGGGACCTTTCCATACGCAGTATTTT. It yields the protein CASSVAVAGPFHTQYF.